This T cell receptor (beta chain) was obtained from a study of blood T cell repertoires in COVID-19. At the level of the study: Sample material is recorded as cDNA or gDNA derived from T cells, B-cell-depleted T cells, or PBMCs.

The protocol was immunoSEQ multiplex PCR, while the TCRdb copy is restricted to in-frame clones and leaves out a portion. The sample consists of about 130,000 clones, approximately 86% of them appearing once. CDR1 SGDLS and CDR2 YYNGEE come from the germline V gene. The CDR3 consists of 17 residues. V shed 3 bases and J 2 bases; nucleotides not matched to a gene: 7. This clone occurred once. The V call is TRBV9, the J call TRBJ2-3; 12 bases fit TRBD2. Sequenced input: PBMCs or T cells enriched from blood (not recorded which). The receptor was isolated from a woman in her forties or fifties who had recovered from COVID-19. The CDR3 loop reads CASSARTSGDLTDTQYF. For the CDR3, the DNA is TGTGCCAGCAGCGCCCGGACTAGCGGGGATCTCACAGATACGCAGTATTTT.